This entry lists 22 T cell receptor beta chains sequenced from one sample in a study of blood T cell repertoires in COVID-19. Here immunoSEQ multiplex PCR was the method, and the copy in TCRdb shows in-frame clones only, minus some. The data show over 85,000 clones, 72% seen once. Sequencing used peripheral blood. These receptors were collected from a woman in her fifties or sixties with acute or convalescent COVID-19.

This chain uses TRBV28 with TRBJ2-1; D unclear. With 2 bases removed from V and 7 bases from J, the gap between germline ends came to 9 bases. The germline gives CDR1 MDHEN, CDR2 SYDVKM. There are 13 residues in the CDR3. CDR3 protein: CASSLPSINEQFF. For the CDR3, the DNA is TGTGCCAGCAGTTTACCGAGCATTAATGAGCAGTTCTTC. Together with reference TRBV28 and TRBJ2-1, the CDR3 gives the full variable domain: DVKVTQSSRYLVKRTGEKVFLECVQDMDHENMFWYRQDPGLGLRLIYFSYDVKMKEKGDIPEGYSVSREKKERFSLILESASTNQTSMYLCASSLPSINEQFFGPGTRLTVL.

This clone was detected a few times. This chain uses TRBV18 with TRBJ1-2; D is unresolved. CDR1 and CDR2 from the germline V gene are KGHSH and LQKENI. This CDR3 comprises 16 residues. Trimming stripped 3 bases from V and 8 bases from J, with 22 bases between. The CDR3 spells CASSPAEGWKFGGYTF. The DNA of the CDR3 is TGTGCCAGCTCACCCGCAGAGGGATGGAAATTTGGAGGCTACACCTTC.

The chain combines TRBV12-5 with TRBJ2-5; 7 bases map to TRBD1. V trimming: 5 bases; J trimming: 1 base; junction bases outside the gene matches: 4. The CDR3 has 14 amino acids. CDR1 and CDR2 (germline): LGHNT, FRNRAP. This chain's CDR3 is CASGTGQPQETQYF. The CDR3 coding sequence is TGTGCTAGTGGTACGGGACAGCCCCAAGAGACCCAGTACTTC.

CDR3 DNA sequence: TGTGCCAGCAGCTCGACAGGCGTTGAAGCTTTCTTT. Translated, it gives CASSSTGVEAFF. The chain is built from TRBV7-8 and TRBJ1-1, with D perhaps matching TRBD1 (6 bases). V was pared by 4 bases and J by 7 bases, with 10 bases between. The CDR3 is 12 residues long. Looked up from germline, CDR1 is SGHVS and CDR2 is FQNEAQ.

This clone was detected a few times. The genes are TRBV5-4 and TRBJ2-7; 7 bases map to TRBD2. This CDR3 spans 15 amino acids. Germline V gene sequence: CDR1 SGHNT, CDR2 YYREEE (reference sequence). Trimming cost V 5 bases and J 3 bases; bases outside gene matches: 11. The chain's CDR3 is CASRARGEQSYEQYF. CDR3 DNA sequence: TGTGCCAGCAGGGCCCGGGGGGAACAAAGCTACGAGCAGTACTTC.

This clone was detected a few times. The V gene is TRBV30, the J gene TRBJ2-7, with 11 bases fitting TRBD1. The CDR3 is made up of 18 amino acids. The germline gives CDR1 GTSNPN, CDR2 SVGIG (reference sequence). V lost 0 bases and J lost 5; bases outside the gene matches: 15. The CDR3 here is CAWSVRTGGPPPRDEQYF. The DNA for the CDR3 is TGTGCCTGGAGTGTACGGACAGGGGGCCCACCACCGAGGGACGAGCAGTACTTC.

This clone is a singleton in its sample. The CDR3 bases are TGTGCCTGGAGTAGACAGGGCAACACTGAAGCTTTCTTT. Translation gives CAWSRQGNTEAFF. The rearrangement uses TRBV30 and TRBJ1-1, with TRBD1 identical over 7 bases. The CDR3 has 13 amino acids. With V trimmed by 2 bases and J by 2 bases, 2 bases remained unmatched. Germline lookup yields CDR1 GTSNPN and CDR2 SVGIG (reference sequence).

The rearrangement uses TRBV6-6 and TRBJ2-5; perhaps TRBD1 as D (5 bases). The ends were cut back, 2 bases at V and 5 bases at J, with 15 bases in the middle. The CDR3 totals 15 residues. Germline CDR1 is MNHNY and CDR2 is SVGAGI (reference sequence). Here the CDR3 reads CASSYVAREGETQYF. DNA of the CDR3: TGTGCCAGCAGTTACGTCGCCAGGGAAGGCGAGACCCAGTACTTC.

This chain connects TRBV7-9 to TRBJ2-5, with TRBD2 as a possible D gene (6 bases). There are 15 residues in the CDR3. V was trimmed by 1 base and J by 2 bases, leaving 11 bases between them. In germline, CDR1 is SEHNR, CDR2 FQNEAQ (reference sequence). For the CDR3, the DNA is TGTGCCAGCAGCTTAGTTAAGGGACTGCAAGAGACCCAGTACTTC. Protein sequence: CASSLVKGLQETQYF.

The genes are TRBV24-1 and TRBJ1-1; D is unclear. The CDR3 is 14 amino acids. The germline CDR1 and CDR2 sequences are KGHDR and SFDVKD. The ends were cut back, 4 bases at V and 7 bases at J, with 15 bases in the middle. The CDR3 coding sequence is TGTGCCACCAGTGAGTCGGGAGGTGGAAATGAAGCTTTCTTT. It encodes CATSESGGGNEAFF.

The chain uses TRBV4-2 and TRBJ1-1; the D gene is possibly TRBD1 (5 bases). Germline V gene lookup returns CDR1 LGHNA and CDR2 YNFKEQ. Trimming left V 1 base short and J 6 bases short, with 15 bases between. The CDR3 is 15 residues long. Here the CDR3 reads CASSQAGGYLAEAFF. The CDR3 DNA follows: TGTGCCAGCAGCCAAGCGGGGGGGTATTTGGCTGAAGCTTTCTTT.

The chain joins TRBV19 to TRBJ2-7; 9 nucleotides align to TRBD1. The CDR3 is 14 amino acids. V lost 5 bases, J lost 2 bases, and 4 bases stayed unmatched. Germline values: CDR1 LNHDA, CDR2 SQIVND (reference sequence). The CDR3 coding sequence is TGTGCCAGTAGTTCCGGGACAGGGCCCTACGAGCAGTACTTC. Translation: CASSSGTGPYEQYF. Full variable domain (rest looked up from reference TRBV19 and TRBJ2-7): DGGITQSPKYLFRKEGQNVTLSCEQNLNHDAMYWYRQDPGQGLRLIYYSQIVNDFQKGDIAEGYSVSREKKESFPLTVTSAQKNPTAFYLCASSSGTGPYEQYFGPGTRLTVT.

This clone was observed once. The V gene is TRBV9, the J gene TRBJ2-2, with D possibly matching TRBD2 (7 bases). The CDR3 totals 16 residues. Trimming took 4 bases from V and 6 from J, leaving 19 bases between them. Per germline, CDR1 SGDLS and CDR2 YYNGEE. The CDR3 is CASSPDGGGRAGELFF. CDR3 sequence (DNA): TGTGCCAGCAGCCCAGATGGAGGGGGGAGGGCCGGGGAGCTGTTTTTT.

This clone was recorded once. The V call is TRBV7-2, the J call TRBJ2-2; 7 bases are shared with TRBD1. CDR1 and CDR2 from the germline V gene are SGHTA and FQGNSA. There are 15 residues in the CDR3. The V segment lost 5 bases and the J segment 1 base; nucleotides outside the gene matches: 4. CDR3 residues: CASSRRDRNTGELFF. The CDR3 bases are TGTGCCAGCAGCCGCCGGGACAGGAACACCGGGGAGCTGTTTTTT.

This chain links TRBV9 with TRBJ2-4, with 7 bases that match TRBD2. V was clipped by 2 bases and J by 6 bases; unmatched bases: 14. Germline assignment: CDR1 SGDLS and CDR2 YYNGEE. This CDR3 is built from 17 residues. CDR3 sequence reads: CASSVGMSGADGNIQYF. The CDR3 DNA is TGTGCCAGCAGCGTGGGTATGAGCGGGGCGGATGGAAACATTCAGTACTTC.

The chain recombines TRBV27 with TRBJ1-1, with 7 bases fitting TRBD1. The length of the CDR3 is 17 residues. CDR1 is MNHEY and CDR2 is SMNVEV in the germline V gene (reference sequence). The V segment lost 1 base and the J segment 4 bases; nucleotides outside the gene matches: 12. CDR3 sequence: CASSLYPGGPGSTEAFF. Written as DNA, the CDR3 is TGTGCCAGCAGTTTATATCCAGGGGGACCCGGGAGCACTGAAGCTTTCTTT.

The chain combines TRBV19 with TRBJ2-7; the D gene is possibly TRBD1 (5 bases). Trimming left V 3 bases short and J 3 bases short, with 12 bases between. The CDR3 runs to 14 residues. The germline V gene encodes CDR1 LNHDA and CDR2 SQIVND (reference sequence). The CDR3 DNA follows: TGTGCCAGTAGTATGAAAACAGGTATCTACGAGCAGTACTTC. The encoded protein is CASSMKTGIYEQYF.

The chain recombines TRBV4-1 with TRBJ1-4, with D unresolved. Germline V gives CDR1 MGHRA, CDR2 YSYEKL. Trimming removed 4 bases from V and 0 bases from J, with 12 bases in between. This CDR3 is 16 amino acids long. The CDR3 region has the DNA TGCGCCAGCAGCCTGGGAGTCTCCGCAACTAATGAAAAACTGTTTTTT. This encodes CASSLGVSATNEKLFF.

The chain joins TRBV4-2 to TRBJ2-4; 7 nucleotides line up with TRBD1. Germline-derived CDR1 and CDR2 are LGHNA and YNFKEQ. The J segment lost 5 bases and the V segment lost 1 base, leaving 5 bases of the junction unmatched. The CDR3 covers 15 residues. The CDR3 DNA reads TGTGCCAGCAGCCAAGGGGGGACAGACCAAAACATTCAGTACTTC. Protein product: CASSQGGTDQNIQYF.

V usage is TRBV6-5 and J usage is TRBJ1-5; D ambiguous. CDR1 is MNHEY and CDR2 is SVGAGI in the germline V gene. This CDR3 region has 12 residues. Trimming left V 6 bases short and J 2 bases short, with 5 bases between. The DNA of the CDR3 is TGTGCCAGCAGGTCTGGCAATCAGCCCCAGCATTTT. Its translation: CASRSGNQPQHF.

This chain links TRBV10-3 with TRBJ2-7; D unclear. The V and J ends lost 0 bases and 3 bases respectively, with 18 bases between them. The CDR3 sequence is 17 residues long. Germline loops: CDR1 ENHRY, CDR2 SYGVKD. Here the CDR3 DNA reads TGTGCCATCAGTGAGTCGAGCGTCGGTTTAGGTGACTACGAGCAGTACTTC. Translating it yields CAISESSVGLGDYEQYF.

This clone has only one observation. The chain couples TRBV6-5 to TRBJ1-2; 8 bases match TRBD1. Germline values: CDR1 MNHEY, CDR2 SVGAGI. The V gene end was trimmed by 10 bases and the J gene end by 8 bases; junction bases not matched to a gene: 12. This CDR3 is 13 amino acids long. The DNA of the CDR3 is TGTGCCACCCGACTGGACAGGGCTGGCGGCTACACCTTC. This sequence encodes CATRLDRAGGYTF.